The present entry profiles one T cell receptor (beta chain) with its context. Antigen: not known. The record originates from a study of CD8 T cells in cerebrospinal fluid in Alzheimer's disease. Study findings and constraints: Versus healthy subjects, Alzheimer's patients more often had clones of at least 3%.

Neurodegeneration in patients was confirmed with biomarkers including neurofilament, amyloid-beta and tau. CSF cells were profiled by 10X single-cell V(D)J and 5' expression. One entry per CDR3 protein, without DNA, is what TCRdb gives after re-calling the 10x single-cell sequencing reads. The sample totals about 1,400 distinct CDR3 sequences. The CDR3 consists of 14 residues. From germline, CDR1 is SGHVT and CDR2 SQSDAQ. The chain recombines TRBV7-4 with TRBJ2-7; TCRdb picks TRBD1, but there is no DNA to check that call. The TCR was taken from a human donor with mild cognitive impairment. Source material: cerebrospinal fluid. The CDR3 spells CASSSRQGRYEQYF.